The present T cell receptor (beta chain) was sequenced within a study of technical replicates of blood from a handful of donors. This clone appeared a few times. Sequencing was performed with immunoSEQ multiplex PCR; in TCRdb, only in-frame clones are kept and a portion is missing. The repertoire holds roughly 15,000 clones, with approximately 81% as singletons. The ends lost 6 bases at V and 8 bases at J; junction bases unmatched: 7. CDR1 and CDR2 (germline): MNHEY, SVGAGI. The CDR3 sequence is 13 residues long. Sequencing was done on a sample of PBMCs. The rearrangement joins TRBV6-5 to TRBJ2-1, with TRBD2 matching 7 bases. This TCR was sampled from a human donor in good health. The CDR3 sequence is CASSRGEIDEQFF. The DNA of the CDR3 is TGTGCCAGCAGCCGGGGGGAGATCGATGAGCAGTTCTTC.